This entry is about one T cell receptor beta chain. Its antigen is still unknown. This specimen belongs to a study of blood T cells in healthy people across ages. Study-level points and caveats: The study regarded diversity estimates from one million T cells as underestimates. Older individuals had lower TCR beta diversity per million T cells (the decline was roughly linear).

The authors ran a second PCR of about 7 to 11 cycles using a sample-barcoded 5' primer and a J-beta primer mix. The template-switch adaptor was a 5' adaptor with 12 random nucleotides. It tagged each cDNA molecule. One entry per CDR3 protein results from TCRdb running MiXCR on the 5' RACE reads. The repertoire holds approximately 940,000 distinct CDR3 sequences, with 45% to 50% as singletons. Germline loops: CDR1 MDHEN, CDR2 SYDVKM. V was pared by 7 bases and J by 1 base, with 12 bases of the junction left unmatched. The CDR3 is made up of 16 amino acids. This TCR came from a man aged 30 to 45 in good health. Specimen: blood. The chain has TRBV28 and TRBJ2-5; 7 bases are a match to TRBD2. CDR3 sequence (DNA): TGTGCCAGCATCCAAACCGGGACTACCGCCCAAGAGACCCAGTACTTC. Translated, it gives CASIQTGTTAQETQYF.